These 26 T cell receptor beta chains were sequenced from one sample in a study of OX40 agonist ivuxolimab in advanced cancers. The assay was immunoSEQ multiplex PCR, and TCRdb's table has in-frame clones only and misses some. In the table there are approximately 100,000 clones, roughly 90% of which are singletons. The sample here was CD4+ or CD8+ T cells sorted from blood, taken in a trial of the OX40 agonist ivuxolimab. The source of these receptors is an adult with an advanced solid tumor such as melanoma, head and neck, liver or kidney cancer.

V and J are TRBV28 and TRBJ1-5; D uncertain. The ends were cut back, 6 bases at V and 5 bases at J, with 14 bases in the middle. From germline, CDR1 is MDHEN and CDR2 SYDVKM. This CDR3 has 14 amino acids. Here the CDR3 reads CASRRTGKDQPQHF. The DNA of the CDR3 is TGTGCCAGCAGGCGGACCGGGAAAGATCAGCCCCAGCATTTT.

This clone was observed a handful of times. The chain combines TRBV29-1 with TRBJ2-7; 8 bases agree with TRBD1. This CDR3 spans 14 amino acids. V was pared by 0 bases and J by 6 bases, with 7 bases of the junction left unmatched. Germline V gene lookup returns CDR1 SQVTM and CDR2 ANQGSEA. In DNA, the CDR3 is TGCAGCGTTGAAGATCACGGCAGGGGGCGCGAGCAGTACTTC. The encoded protein is CSVEDHGRGREQYF.

This clone was counted a few times. V and J are TRBV29-1 and TRBJ2-7; the match to TRBD1 covers 7 bases. With 7 bases clipped from V and 2 bases from J, the junction kept 5 bases outside the gene matches. Per germline, CDR1 SQVTM and CDR2 ANQGSEA. This CDR3 is built from 12 residues. CDR3 amino acids: CSASGTAYEQYF. In DNA form, the CDR3 reads TGCAGCGCATCCGGGACAGCCTACGAGCAGTACTTC.

The chain couples TRBV5-5 to TRBJ1-1, with TRBD1 matching 10 bases. Germline loops: CDR1 SGHKS, CDR2 YYEKEE (reference sequence). The CDR3 contains 15 residues. V was clipped by 4 bases and J by 2 bases; unmatched bases: 5. The CDR3 here is CASSPTGGLNTEAFF. As DNA, the CDR3 is TGTGCCAGCAGCCCGACAGGGGGCTTAAACACTGAAGCTTTCTTT.

This clone was observed a few times. The chain employs TRBV19 and TRBJ1-2, with D perhaps TRBD1 (5 bases). V shed 6 bases and J shed 3 bases, with 8 bases lying between them. The CDR3 has 12 residues. CDR1 and CDR2 (germline): LNHDA, SQIVND (reference sequence). CDR3 bases: TGTGCCAGTAGAAGGGGTGACTATGGCTACACCTTC. Its translation is CASRRGDYGYTF.

This sequence joins TRBV2 and TRBJ1-5; the D gene is possibly TRBD1 (5 bases). This CDR3 region has 15 residues. V shed 3 bases and J shed 1 base, with 10 bases lying between them. The V gene's germline CDR1 is SNHLY and CDR2 FYNNEI. The chain's CDR3 is CASSDQGGSNQPQHF. Here the CDR3 DNA reads TGTGCCAGCAGTGACCAGGGTGGGAGCAATCAGCCCCAGCATTTT.

The V call is TRBV7-2, the J call TRBJ2-6; D gene unclear. This CDR3 has 15 residues. The germline V and J ends were trimmed by 5 bases and 4 bases, with 12 bases remaining between them. Germline values: CDR1 SGHTA, CDR2 FQGNSA. The CDR3 reads CASSLYMGGANVLTF. For the CDR3, the DNA is TGTGCCAGCAGCCTCTATATGGGAGGGGCCAACGTCCTGACTTTC.

The chain employs TRBV30 and TRBJ1-6; D uncertain. CDR1 GTSNPN and CDR2 SVGIG come from the germline V gene (reference sequence). Trimming removed 0 bases at V and 7 bases at J, with 13 bases between. The CDR3 spans 15 residues. CDR3 protein: CAWSVLDRANSPLHF. The CDR3 bases are TGTGCCTGGAGTGTACTTGACCGGGCAAATTCACCCCTCCACTTT.

V usage is TRBV6-5 and J usage is TRBJ2-3, with a tentative D call TRBD2 (5 bases). V lost 4 bases and J 10 bases, leaving 9 bases between the germline ends. The CDR3 consists of 11 residues. Germline lookup yields CDR1 MNHEY and CDR2 SVGAGI. The CDR3 sequence is CASSSFGAQYF. The CDR3 bases are TGTGCCAGCAGTTCATTCGGGGCGCAGTATTTT.

The chain carries TRBV5-1 and TRBJ2-1; tentative D call: TRBD1 (6 bases). Looked up from germline, CDR1 is SGHRS and CDR2 is YFSETQ. The CDR3 contains 14 residues. V lost 4 bases to trimming and J lost 6 bases, with 14 bases between them. CDR3 bases: TGCGCCAGCAGCCACGATACAGGGTTCAATGAGCAGTTCTTC. Its translation: CASSHDTGFNEQFF. Using reference TRBV5-1 and TRBJ2-1 for the parts outside the CDR3, the full variable domain is KAGVTQTPRYLIKTRGQQVTLSCSPISGHRSVSWYQQTPGQGLQFLFEYFSETQRNKGNFPGRFSGRQFSNSRSEMNVSTLELGDSALYLCASSHDTGFNEQFFGPGTRLTVL.

The chain combines TRBV6-5 with TRBJ2-1; weak D call: TRBD2 (6 bases). CDR3 length equals 14 residues. CDR1 MNHEY and CDR2 SVGAGI come from the germline V gene. V shed 4 bases and J shed 3 bases, with 10 bases lying between them. The CDR3 DNA reads TGTGCCAGCAGTTCGCCGGGACTCTACAATGAGCAGTTCTTC. Translation: CASSSPGLYNEQFF.

This chain uses TRBV28 with TRBJ1-2; tentative D call: TRBD1 (5 bases). The CDR3 is 13 residues long. With 7 bases removed from V and 6 bases from J, the gap between germline ends came to 15 bases. Germline CDR1 MDHEN, CDR2 SYDVKM. In DNA form, the CDR3 reads TGTGCCAGCAATCCCCCGCAGGGCCATGGCTACACCTTC. Translating gives CASNPPQGHGYTF.

This chain links TRBV14 with TRBJ1-1; TRBD1 is a possible D gene (6 bases). The V end lost 1 base, the J end lost 8 bases, and 11 bases lay between the germline ends. The germline CDR1 and CDR2 sequences are SGHDN and FVKESK. This CDR3 has 13 amino acids. CDR3 sequence: CASSQGTAQEAFF. The CDR3 nucleotides read TGTGCCAGCAGCCAAGGGACAGCCCAAGAAGCTTTCTTT.

The V and J genes are TRBV7-9 and TRBJ1-4; no definite D call. Germline V gives CDR1 SEHNR, CDR2 FQNEAQ (reference sequence). Trimming stripped 5 bases from V and 7 bases from J, with 8 bases between. CDR3 length: 12 residues. The CDR3 DNA sequence: TGTGCCAGCAGCACAGAGGGTGAAAAACTGTTTTTT. Protein: CASSTEGEKLFF. Based on the CDR3 plus reference TRBV7-9 and TRBJ1-4, the full variable domain is DTGVSQNPRHKITKRGQNVTFRCDPISEHNRLYWYRQTLGQGPEFLTYFQNEAQLEKSRLLSDRFSAERPKGSFSTLEIQRTEQGDSAMYLCASSTEGEKLFFGSGTQLSVL.

V gene TRBV5-4 combines with J gene TRBJ1-1, with no clear D. Germline V gene lookup returns CDR1 SGHNT and CDR2 YYREEE (reference sequence). V was trimmed by 0 bases and J by 4 bases, leaving 7 bases between them. This CDR3 contains 13 residues. The CDR3 nucleotides are TGTGCCAGCAGCTTGGGGGGTGGCACTGAAGCTTTCTTT. It yields the protein CASSLGGGTEAFF. Full variable domain (rest looked up from reference TRBV5-4 and TRBJ1-1): ETGVTQSPTHLIKTRGQQVTLRCSSQSGHNTVSWYQQALGQGPQFIFQYYREEENGRGNFPPRFSGLQFPNYSSELNVNALELDDSALYLCASSLGGGTEAFFGQGTRLTVV.

This chain connects TRBV18 to TRBJ2-7, with TRBD2 as a possible D gene (6 bases). This CDR3 contains 15 residues. Germline CDR1 and CDR2: KGHSH and LQKENI. Between the trimmed V and J ends, which lost 5 bases and 3 bases, there was a span of 17 bases. This CDR3 is CASSSGSSLNYEQYF. In DNA form, the CDR3 reads TGTGCCAGCTCATCCGGGAGTTCCCTTAACTACGAGCAGTACTTC. The entire variable domain, with the rest obtained from reference TRBV18 and TRBJ2-7, is as follows: NAGVMQNPRHLVRRRGQEARLRCSPMKGHSHVYWYRQLPEEGLKFMVYLQKENIIDESGMPKERFSAEFPKEGPSILRIQQVVRGDSAAYFCASSSGSSLNYEQYFGPGTRLTVT.

This clone was seen a few times. The chain uses TRBV20-1 and TRBJ1-1; 7 bases fit TRBD1. Trimming at V came to 4 bases and at J to 9 bases, leaving 2 bases not matched to a gene. The CDR3 sequence is 10 residues long. Germline V gene data show CDR1 as DFQATT and CDR2 as SNEGSKA (reference sequence). CDR3 amino acids: CSAKDRKAFF. The CDR3 DNA is TGCAGTGCTAAGGACAGGAAAGCTTTCTTT.

V and J are TRBV30 and TRBJ2-5, with a tentative D call TRBD1 (6 bases). Trimming stripped 4 bases from V and 2 bases from J, with 11 bases between. This CDR3 comprises 13 residues. In germline, CDR1 is GTSNPN, CDR2 SVGIG (reference sequence). CDR3 DNA: TGTGCCTGGAACAGGGCGCTTCAAGAGACCCAGTACTTC. This gives the protein CAWNRALQETQYF. The full variable domain, in which reference TRBV30 and TRBJ2-5 provide the parts outside the CDR3, is SQTIHQWPATLVQPVGSPLSLECTVEGTSNPNLYWYRQAAGRGLQLLFYSVGIGQISSEVPQNLSASRPQDRQFILSSKKLLLSDSGFYLCAWNRALQETQYFGPGTRLLVL.

This clone turned up a few times. The chain couples TRBV19 to TRBJ1-5, with 10 bases lining up with TRBD1. The CDR3 runs 14 residues. Losses at the gene ends were 5 bases for V and 6 bases for J; bases not matched to a gene: 4. Germline lookup yields CDR1 LNHDA and CDR2 SQIVND (reference sequence). The CDR3: CASSPGQGTQPQHF. The CDR3 DNA reads TGTGCCAGTAGTCCGGGACAGGGGACTCAGCCCCAGCATTTT.

The V gene is TRBV6-1, the J gene TRBJ2-5, with D perhaps matching TRBD1 or TRBD2 (5 bases each). This CDR3 spans 13 amino acids. Trimming stripped 8 bases from V and 4 bases from J, with 14 bases between. Germline-derived CDR1 and CDR2 are MNHNS and SASEGT. The CDR3 bases are TGTGCCAGCGGGGACGATCTCCCAGAGACCCAGTACTTC. As protein: CASGDDLPETQYF.

V is TRBV28 and J is TRBJ2-5; D not certain. The CDR3 runs 12 residues. V was cut by 2 bases and J by 6 bases, with 7 bases left in between. Germline V gene data show CDR1 as MDHEN and CDR2 as SYDVKM. This chain's CDR3 is CASSLGSQTQYF. The CDR3 region has the DNA TGTGCCAGCAGTTTAGGGTCGCAGACCCAGTACTTC. Supplemented by reference TRBV28 and TRBJ2-5, the full variable domain reads DVKVTQSSRYLVKRTGEKVFLECVQDMDHENMFWYRQDPGLGLRLIYFSYDVKMKEKGDIPEGYSVSREKKERFSLILESASTNQTSMYLCASSLGSQTQYFGPGTRLLVL.

The V and J genes are TRBV18 and TRBJ2-1; TRBD1 aligns across 12 bases. This CDR3 spans 15 amino acids. Per germline, CDR1 KGHSH and CDR2 LQKENI. V lost 5 bases and J lost 8; bases outside the gene matches: 7. The CDR3 spells CASSSPGTGGDEQFF. CDR3 nucleotides: TGTGCCAGCTCATCCCCCGGGACAGGGGGCGATGAGCAGTTCTTC.

The chain employs TRBV7-6 and TRBJ1-5, with TRBD1 matching over 7 bases. Per the germline V gene, CDR1 is SGHVS and CDR2 is FNYEAQ. This CDR3 has 15 amino acids. V lost 4 bases to trimming and J lost 3 bases; unmatched junction nucleotides: 6. CDR3 protein: CASSYSTGVNQPQHF. CDR3 in DNA: TGTGCCAGCAGCTACTCCACAGGGGTCAATCAGCCCCAGCATTTT.

The rearrangement joins TRBV18 to TRBJ1-5, with TRBD1 identical over 9 bases. The J segment lost 9 bases and the V segment lost 3 bases, leaving 3 bases of the junction unmatched. Per germline, CDR1 KGHSH and CDR2 LQKENI. The CDR3 consists of 13 residues. CDR3 sequence: CASSPGQGRPQHF. The DNA for the CDR3 is TGTGCCAGCTCACCGGGACAGGGTCGGCCCCAGCATTTT.

A single count supports this clone. At one end, the junction sequence differs from germline, possibly due to a read error. The V and J genes are TRBV20-1 and TRBJ1-1; D ambiguous. Germline CDR1 is DFQATT and CDR2 is SNEGSKA (reference sequence). The CDR3 is made up of 11 amino acids. CDR3 loop: CSVRDITEAFF. In DNA form, the CDR3 reads TGCAGTGTTAGAGACATTACTGAAGCTTTCTTT.

The chain combines TRBV19 with TRBJ2-4; unclear D gene. Looked up from germline, CDR1 is LNHDA and CDR2 is SQIVND (reference sequence). Trimming removed 8 bases from V and 4 bases from J, with 12 bases in between. This CDR3 contains 13 residues. The CDR3 coding sequence is TGTGCCAGTTCGGAGCAGGCGAAAAACATTCAGTACTTC. This gives the protein CASSEQAKNIQYF. Full variable domain (missing parts from reference TRBV19 and TRBJ2-4): DGGITQSPKYLFRKEGQNVTLSCEQNLNHDAMYWYRQDPGQGLRLIYYSQIVNDFQKGDIAEGYSVSREKKESFPLTVTSAQKNPTAFYLCASSEQAKNIQYFGAGTRLSVL.